These 3 T cell receptor beta chains were sequenced from one sample in a study of cytomegalovirus exposure and HLA in healthy donors (dated by TCRdb to between 2016 and 2019). Receptors were amplified or captured by the immunoSEQ multiplex PCR assay. For the multiplex PCR, a mixture combining 60 forward primers for TCR Vbeta segments and 13 reverse primers for TCR Jbeta segments was used. The table was pulled from immuneACCESS by TCRdb, which kept in-frame rearrangements only. Such tables lose some clones; where checked, under half of the loss comes from unresolved V genes, and the rest has no known cause. The sample table shows fewer than 80,000 clones, and 74% are seen once. The ten largest clones take up around 10% of the sample. Sequenced material: PBMCs. The receptor set was obtained from a woman aged 55-75 years in good health and CMV-seropositive.

The genes are TRBV19 and TRBJ1-5, with TRBD1 as a possible D gene (5 bases). V was shortened by 5 bases and J by 4 bases, with 9 bases between the two germline ends. Germline V lookup: CDR1 LNHDA, CDR2 SQIVND (reference sequence). There are 13 residues in the CDR3. The CDR3 loop reads CASSLGTNQPQHF. CDR3 nucleotide sequence: TGTGCCAGTAGTTTGGGGACTAATCAGCCCCAGCATTTT.

The chain has TRBV11-2 and TRBJ1-4; 8 positions agree with TRBD1. Trimming took 1 base from V and 8 from J; bases not matched to a gene: 6. This CDR3 has 15 amino acids. CDR1 and CDR2 from the germline V gene are SGHAT and FQNNGV. CDR3 amino acids: CASSLGTGFQEKLFF. The DNA of the CDR3 is TGTGCCAGCAGCTTAGGGACAGGGTTCCAAGAAAAACTGTTTTTT.

The sample holds a few counts of this clone. This sequence joins TRBV19 and TRBJ1-5; 8 bases fit TRBD1. Germline lookup yields CDR1 LNHDA and CDR2 SQIVND (reference sequence). The CDR3 extends over 14 amino acids. J lost 5 bases, V lost 5 bases, and 5 bases had no gene match. CDR3 sequence (DNA): TGTGCCAGTAGTCCGGGACAGGTTGATCAGCCCCAGCATTTT. Its protein is CASSPGQVDQPQHF. The complete variable domain, with remaining parts taken from reference TRBV19 and TRBJ1-5, reads DGGITQSPKYLFRKEGQNVTLSCEQNLNHDAMYWYRQDPGQGLRLIYYSQIVNDFQKGDIAEGYSVSREKKESFPLTVTSAQKNPTAFYLCASSPGQVDQPQHFGDGTRLSIL.